This entry lists 24 T cell receptor beta chains sequenced from one sample in a study of blood T cell repertoires in COVID-19. This table comes from immunoSEQ multiplex PCR, and its TCRdb copy is limited to in-frame clones, with some not included. This sample has approximately 210,000 clones, with around four fifths found just once. The specimen was peripheral blood. These receptors came from a man aged 60-69 years with COVID-19, enrolled during active disease.

The chain joins TRBV18 to TRBJ2-7; tentative D call: TRBD2 (5 bases). V was pared by 3 bases and J by 0 bases, with 12 bases between. The CDR3 is 15 residues long. The germline gives CDR1 KGHSH, CDR2 LQKENI. The CDR3 is CASSPEDSHSYEQYF. CDR3 bases: TGTGCCAGCTCACCCGAGGACTCTCACTCCTACGAGCAGTACTTC.

The CDR3 DNA sequence: TGTGCCAGCTCACCTACGACAGGGAGGAACACTGAAGCTTTCTTT. Protein sequence: CASSPTTGRNTEAFF. The chain uses TRBV18 and TRBJ1-1, with 7 bases that match TRBD1. The V segment lost 3 bases and the J segment 1 base; nucleotides outside the gene matches: 5. Germline V gene sequence: CDR1 KGHSH, CDR2 LQKENI. The CDR3 covers 15 residues.

The chain couples TRBV4-3 to TRBJ1-5; D gene unclear. With 0 bases removed from V and 7 bases from J, the gap between germline ends came to 7 bases. Germline V lookup: CDR1 LGHNA, CDR2 YSLEER. This CDR3 has 13 amino acids. CDR3 protein: CASSQDFGQPQHF. CDR3 nucleotides: TGCGCCAGCAGCCAAGATTTCGGGCAGCCCCAGCATTTT.

The chain has TRBV2 and TRBJ1-1; maybe TRBD1 (6 bases). The V gene lost 6 bases and the J gene lost 1 base, with 15 bases spanning the gap. Germline lookup yields CDR1 SNHLY and CDR2 FYNNEI. The CDR3 loop spans 15 amino acids. This CDR3 is CASRSQGTKNTEAFF. The CDR3 coding sequence is TGTGCCAGCAGGTCACAGGGTACTAAGAACACTGAAGCTTTCTTT.

This clone is a singleton in its sample. The chain recombines TRBV9 with TRBJ2-1; 7 nucleotides match TRBD1. The CDR3 spans 16 residues. With 1 base clipped from V and 4 bases from J, the junction kept 8 bases outside the gene matches. Germline CDR1 and CDR2: SGDLS and YYNGEE. CDR3 nucleotides: TGTGCCAGCAGCGTAAGAACAGGGGCCATTTACAATGAGCAGTTCTTC. Protein product: CASSVRTGAIYNEQFF.

The chain combines TRBV27 with TRBJ2-5; 8 bases align to TRBD1. Germline loops: CDR1 MNHEY, CDR2 SMNVEV (reference sequence). This CDR3 has 14 amino acids. V was pared by 7 bases and J by 5 bases, with 9 bases of the junction left unmatched. Here the CDR3 reads CASNHGQGGETQYF. The CDR3, as DNA: TGTGCCAGCAACCACGGACAGGGTGGGGAGACCCAGTACTTC.

The chain joins TRBV7-2 to TRBJ2-3; 7 bases are a match to TRBD1. Germline CDR1 and CDR2: SGHTA and FQGNSA. With V trimmed by 5 bases and J by 3 bases, 8 bases remained unmatched. The CDR3 has 15 residues. In nucleotides, the CDR3 is TGTGCCAGCAGCCCCGGGACAGCTATAACAGATACGCAGTATTTT. It codes for CASSPGTAITDTQYF.

The CDR3 here is CASIPRGNYGYTF. DNA for the CDR3: TGTGCCAGCATCCCCCGAGGGAACTATGGCTACACCTTC. This sequence joins TRBV6-5 and TRBJ1-2; D not resolved. The V gene's germline CDR1 is MNHEY and CDR2 SVGAGI. With 7 bases removed from V and 2 bases from J, the gap between germline ends came to 11 bases. This CDR3 has 13 amino acids.

The genes are TRBV20-1 and TRBJ2-1; 9 bases agree with TRBD2. Trimming removed 3 bases from V and 4 bases from J; junction bases left unmatched: 7. CDR3 length: 15 amino acids. The germline V gene has CDR1 DFQATT and CDR2 SNEGSKA (reference sequence). This CDR3 reads CSASRGRASYNEQFF. CDR3 sequence (DNA): TGCAGTGCTAGTCGCGGGAGGGCCTCTTACAATGAGCAGTTCTTC.

The chain recombines TRBV5-1 with TRBJ2-6; D gene uncertain. The germline V gene encodes CDR1 SGHRS and CDR2 YFSETQ. Trimming cost V 4 bases and J 0 bases, with 14 bases left between them. The CDR3 sequence is 17 residues long. This CDR3 is CASSATPQSSGANVLTF. DNA of the CDR3: TGCGCCAGCAGCGCCACCCCACAGAGCTCTGGGGCCAACGTCCTGACTTTC.

About this clone itself: This CDR3 is also generated by other DNA sequences in the sample. The chain combines TRBV3-1 (or the pseudogene TRBV3-2) with TRBJ1-2; D remains ambiguous. V shed 4 bases and J shed 5 bases, with 8 bases lying between them. The CDR3 runs 12 residues. Germline V lookup: CDR1 LGHDT, CDR2 YNNKEL (reference sequence). Here the CDR3 reads CASSPPGYGYTF. In DNA, the CDR3 is TGTGCCAGCAGCCCTCCAGGATATGGCTACACCTTC.

V and J are TRBV5-5 and TRBJ2-1; TRBD1 aligns across 7 bases. Trimming took 1 base from V and 0 from J; bases not matched to a gene: 1. The CDR3 runs 15 residues. The germline CDR1 and CDR2 sequences are SGHKS and YYEKEE (reference sequence). CDR3 DNA sequence: TGTGCCAGCAGCTTGACAGGGGCCTCCTACAATGAGCAGTTCTTC. It encodes CASSLTGASYNEQFF.

This chain links TRBV5-1 with TRBJ2-1; TRBD2 is a possible D gene (5 bases). V was clipped by 1 base and J by 5 bases, with 10 bases between them. The CDR3 covers 14 residues. Germline V gene lookup returns CDR1 SGHRS and CDR2 YFSETQ. The CDR3 DNA reads as TGCGCCAGCAGCTTGACAGAGGGCCACAATGAGCAGTTCTTC. It specifies CASSLTEGHNEQFF.

The gene calls are TRBV7-9 and TRBJ2-7; TRBD1 might be the D (5 bases). Germline V gene sequence: CDR1 SEHNR, CDR2 FQNEAQ (reference sequence). V was trimmed by 0 bases and J by 5 bases, leaving 14 bases between them. This CDR3 contains 15 residues. The CDR3 reads CASSLAGYKGDEQYF. The CDR3 bases are TGTGCCAGCAGCTTAGCGGGGTATAAAGGGGACGAGCAGTACTTC.

This chain uses TRBV27 with TRBJ1-2; 11 bases agree with TRBD1. This CDR3 region has 13 residues. CDR1 is MNHEY and CDR2 is SMNVEV in the germline V gene (reference sequence). With 6 bases clipped from V and 7 bases from J, the junction kept 4 bases outside the gene matches. The CDR3 is CASSRTGGGGYTF. CDR3 nucleotide sequence: TGTGCCAGCAGCCGGACAGGGGGCGGTGGCTACACCTTC.

J is TRBJ2-7 and V is TRBV28; 7 bases agree with TRBD1. The CDR3 is 16 residues long. The V gene's germline CDR1 is MDHEN and CDR2 SYDVKM. V was clipped by 7 bases and J by 1 base; unmatched bases: 13. Here the CDR3 DNA reads TGTGCCAGCACTCAACCCGGGGCAGGGGGATCCTACGAGCAGTACTTC. Translating it yields CASTQPGAGGSYEQYF.

The chain uses TRBV6-5 and TRBJ1-1; perhaps TRBD1 as D (5 bases). Germline values: CDR1 MNHEY, CDR2 SVGAGI. The CDR3 has 13 residues. Trimming stripped 4 bases from V and 5 bases from J, with 11 bases between. Written as DNA, the CDR3 is TGTGCCAGCAGTTTAAAGGGGAATACTGAAGCTTTCTTT. It translates to CASSLKGNTEAFF.

This clone occurred once. The chain has TRBV18 and TRBJ1-1; D unclear. CDR1 KGHSH and CDR2 LQKENI come from the germline V gene. V was shortened by 2 bases and J by 4 bases, with 8 bases between the two germline ends. The length of the CDR3 is 13 residues. The DNA for the CDR3 is TGTGCCAGCTCACCAAAGAGGGCCACTGAAGCTTTCTTT. Translated: CASSPKRATEAFF.

The genes are TRBV27 and TRBJ2-5, with 8 bases fitting TRBD2. V lost 6 bases, J lost 5 bases, and 8 bases stayed unmatched. In germline, CDR1 is MNHEY, CDR2 SMNVEV (reference sequence). CDR3 length: 14 amino acids. The chain's CDR3 is CASSPLAGGETQYF. In DNA, the CDR3 is TGTGCCAGCAGCCCGCTGGCGGGAGGTGAGACCCAGTACTTC.

The chain uses TRBV4-1 and TRBJ2-7, with 11 positions matching TRBD2. This CDR3 region has 15 residues. Germline assignment: CDR1 MGHRA and CDR2 YSYEKL. Trimming removed 6 bases from V and 3 bases from J; junction bases left unmatched: 7. The CDR3 nucleotides read TGCGCCAGCAGGCAAACTAGCGGGAGATTCTACGAGCAGTACTTC. This translates into CASRQTSGRFYEQYF.

The chain carries TRBV28 and TRBJ2-1; perhaps TRBD2 as D (5 bases). The germline CDR1 and CDR2 sequences are MDHEN and SYDVKM. V was shortened by 7 bases and J by 6 bases, with 16 bases between the two germline ends. This CDR3 contains 14 residues. In DNA form, the CDR3 reads TGTGCCAGCACCCTCGCGGGTCCGGGCAATGAGCAGTTCTTC. Its translation: CASTLAGPGNEQFF.

The V and J genes are TRBV6-6 and TRBJ1-6, with 10 bases that match TRBD1. V trimming: 6 bases; J trimming: 5 bases; junction bases outside the gene matches: 4. The CDR3 is made up of 15 amino acids. Germline CDR1 is MNHNY and CDR2 is SVGAGI (reference sequence). CDR3 sequence (DNA): TGTGCCAGCAGGTCGACAGGGGGCAATAATTCACCCCTCCACTTT. It translates to CASRSTGGNNSPLHF.

The count of this clone is one. This sequence joins TRBV5-5 and TRBJ1-1, with D maybe TRBD1 (5 bases). With 0 bases removed from V and 4 bases from J, the gap between germline ends came to 22 bases. Germline V gene data show CDR1 as SGHKS and CDR2 as YYEKEE (reference sequence). The length of the CDR3 is 18 residues. The CDR3 DNA sequence: TGTGCCAGCAGCTTGGGGGCCCGGGGCGGCCGGGGGGGCACTGAAGCTTTCTTT. Protein product: CASSLGARGGRGGTEAFF.

The chain employs TRBV19 and TRBJ1-6; 7 bases agree with TRBD1. The CDR3 length is 14 residues. Trimming at V came to 6 bases and at J to 10 bases, leaving 9 bases not matched to a gene. Germline CDR1 is LNHDA and CDR2 is SQIVND (reference sequence). The DNA for the CDR3 is TGTGCCAGTAGCAACGTAGGGGGCCAATCACCCCTCCACTTT. Protein product: CASSNVGGQSPLHF.